The rows below give T cell receptor beta chains drawn from one sample of a study of blood T cell repertoires in COVID-19. Measured with immunoSEQ multiplex PCR; TCRdb has only the in-frame clones, and not every one. The table shows over 130,000 clones, with around 86% occurring only once. Sequencing was done on a sample of peripheral blood. Source of these receptors: a human donor in a cohort sampled during active COVID-19. The CDR3 runs from the conserved cysteine through the conserved F or W. A D gene is named only where the DNA matches it firmly. Only part of the rows carry a size: once, few, many, or a class if the clone is expanded.

size	D	V	J	DNA	CDR3
.	.	TRBV28	TRBJ2-7	TGTGCCACCAAGAAACAGGGTGGGACCTACGAGCAGTACTTC	CATKKQGGTYEQYF
.	.	TRBV3-1/TRBV3-2	TRBJ2-7	TGTGCCAGCAGTCCCCGGGAGCCGCCCTACGAGCAGTACTTC	CASSPREPPYEQYF
.	.	TRBV2	TRBJ2-5	TGTGCCAGCAGTGATTCAGGGGCCCAAGAGACCCAGTACTTC	CASSDSGAQETQYF
.	.	TRBV5-1	TRBJ1-3	TGCGCCAGCAGCTTGTTCCAGGGGAACTCTGGAAACACCATATATTTT	CASSLFQGNSGNTIYF
.	.	TRBV27	TRBJ2-7	TGTGCCAGCAGCTACCGACAGCAAGCCTACGAGCAGTACTTC	CASSYRQQAYEQYF
.	.	TRBV27	TRBJ2-7	TGTGCCAGCAGTTTAGGGTTGAGGAATGGGGAGCAGTACTTC	CASSLGLRNGEQYF
.	TRBD1	TRBV23-1	TRBJ1-2	TGCGCCAGCAGAAACCGGGACAGGGAAGAAGGTGGCTACACCTTC	CASRNRDREEGGYTF
.	TRBD2	TRBV2	TRBJ2-1	TGTGCCAGCTGGGATGTAGCGGGAGAGGGCTACAATGAGCAGTTCTTC	CASWDVAGEGYNEQFF
.	.	TRBV12-3/TRBV12-4	TRBJ1-5	TGTGCCAGCAGACGAGGAAGCAATCAGCCCCAGCATTTT	CASRRGSNQPQHF
once	TRBD1	TRBV19	TRBJ1-6	TGTGCCAGTAGTACGTCCAGGGGGCGCCTTTATAATTCACCCCTCCACTTT	CASSTSRGRLYNSPLHF
.	TRBD2	TRBV28	TRBJ2-5	TGTGCCAGCACGGGGGGGCCCCAAGAGACCCAGTACTTC	CASTGGPQETQYF
.	TRBD2	TRBV28	TRBJ2-7	TGTGCCAGCGTCCCTGGGGGGGCCTACGAGCAGTACTTC	CASVPGGAYEQYF
.	TRBD2	TRBV20-1	TRBJ2-5	TGCAGTGCTAGTAACCGCGGGGGGGCCTATAGAGGGACCCAGTACTTC	CSASNRGGAYRGTQYF
.	TRBD1	TRBV5-1	TRBJ1-5	TGCGCCAGCAGCTTGGGACAGGGGGGCAATCAGCCCCAGCATTTT	CASSLGQGGNQPQHF
few	.	TRBV3-1/TRBV3-2	TRBJ1-3	TGTGCCAGCAGCCAAGTGGAGGGAAACACCATATATTTT	CASSQVEGNTIYF
.	.	TRBV2	TRBJ2-1	TGTGCCAGCAGTGTACCACAGGGAAACAATGAGCAGTTCTTC	CASSVPQGNNEQFF
.	TRBD1	TRBV28	TRBJ1-1	TGTGCCAGCAGTCTCCATAACAGGGGCGGCACTGAAGCTTTCTTT	CASSLHNRGGTEAFF
few	.	TRBV6-7	TRBJ1-1	.	CASTFTMDENEAFFGQGENEAFF
.	TRBD1	TRBV4-1	TRBJ1-5	TGCGCCAGCAGCCTGGGGACAGGGGATCAGCCCCAGCATTTT	CASSLGTGDQPQHF
.	.	TRBV19	TRBJ1-1	TGTGCCAGTAGTATACGGAGATTGGGCACTGAAGCTTTCTTT	CASSIRRLGTEAFF
.	.	TRBV7-2	TRBJ1-1	TGTGCCAGCAGCTTACAGAAGAACACTGAAGCTTTCTTT	CASSLQKNTEAFF
.	.	TRBV7-6	TRBJ1-6	TGTGCCAGCAGATTTGGTTTTCGGGGCTCCTATAATTCACCCCTCCACTTT	CASRFGFRGSYNSPLHF
.	TRBD2	TRBV18	TRBJ2-1	TGTGCCAGCTCACCACTGGGCGGGGGATCCTACAATGAGCAGTTCTTC	CASSPLGGGSYNEQFF
.	TRBD1	TRBV11-2	TRBJ2-7	TGTGCCAGCAGAAACAGGGGGACCTACGAGCAGTACTTC	CASRNRGTYEQYF
.	TRBD1	TRBV5-1	TRBJ1-4	TGCGCCAGCAGCTTGTTACAGGGGGCAGCTAATGAAAAACTGTTTTTT	CASSLLQGAANEKLFF
.	.	TRBV19	TRBJ2-7	TGTGCCAGTAGACCTTATCTGGACAGCTACGAGCAGTACTTC	CASRPYLDSYEQYF
.	.	TRBV3-1/TRBV3-2	TRBJ2-1	TGTGCCAGCAGCTCGGGTCCAGGGCACAATGAGCAGTTCTTC	CASSSGPGHNEQFF
.	.	TRBV5-6	TRBJ1-6	TGTGCCAGCAGGGGCCGTCAGGGTAAACATTCACCCCTCCACTTT	CASRGRQGKHSPLHF
.	TRBD2	TRBV4-1	TRBJ2-1	TGCGCCAGCAGCCTTCGGACTAGCGGGAGGGAAAACAATGAGCAGTTCTTC	CASSLRTSGRENNEQFF
.	TRBD1	TRBV11-2	TRBJ2-7	TGTGCCAGCAGTCTTGGACAGGGGCCCTCTTACGAGCAGTACTTC	CASSLGQGPSYEQYF
once	.	TRBV9	TRBJ2-1	TGTGCCAGCAGCGTCGGGAGTATCTCCTACAATGAGCAGTTCTTC	CASSVGSISYNEQFF
.	TRBD2	TRBV11-2	TRBJ2-1	TGTGCCAGCAGCCCTAACGGCCTAGCGGACAATGAGCAGTTCTTC	CASSPNGLADNEQFF
.	.	TRBV6-5	TRBJ2-6	TGTGCCAGCAGTCTACAGGGCTCTGGGGCCAACGTCCTGACTTTC	CASSLQGSGANVLTF
.	.	TRBV7-2	TRBJ2-7	TGTGCCAGCACCGTAGCGGAGCACGTTTGGGAGCAGTACTTC	CASTVAEHVWEQYF
.	.	TRBV28	TRBJ2-7	TGTGCCAGCTATGGACTGAGAGCCTTGAGCAACTACGAGCAGTACTTC	CASYGLRALSNYEQYF
.	TRBD2	TRBV7-2	TRBJ2-3	TGTGCCAGCAGCCGTGGACTAGCGGGAGGGTCAGATACGCAGTATTTT	CASSRGLAGGSDTQYF
.	TRBD2	TRBV18	TRBJ2-7	TGTGCCAGCTCATCCCTCCGGGGGGACGAGCAGTACTTC	CASSSLRGDEQYF
.	.	TRBV5-1	TRBJ2-5	TGCGCCAGCAGTCCCTCCCGATGGTTGAATGAGGAGACCCAGTACTTC	CASSPSRWLNEETQYF
.	.	TRBV5-1	TRBJ1-2	TGCGCCAGCAGCTGGACGACGGGGGAAGGGAATGGCTACACCTTC	CASSWTTGEGNGYTF
.	.	TRBV14	TRBJ1-1	TGTGCCAGCAGCCAAGAGTTCCCGGGAATGAACACTGAAGCTTTCTTT	CASSQEFPGMNTEAFF
.	.	TRBV2	TRBJ2-1	TGTGCCAGCGGGGGCCACTTAGGCAATGAGCAGTTCTTC	CASGGHLGNEQFF
.	.	TRBV7-9	TRBJ2-7	TGTGCCAGCAGCTTACTAGGCGGCGAGCAGTACTTC	CASSLLGGEQYF
.	.	TRBV24-1	TRBJ1-5	TGTGCCACCAAGGGGGAGGGGCGCTCTAATCAGCCCCAGCATTTT	CATKGEGRSNQPQHF
.	.	TRBV11-2	TRBJ1-4	TGTGCCAGCAGCTCCCAGGGTTTGACTAATGAAAAACTGTTTTTT	CASSSQGLTNEKLFF
.	.	TRBV5-1	TRBJ2-2	TGCGCCAGCAGCTTGGCCGGTCAGGGGTCCGCCGGGGAGCTGTTTTTT	CASSLAGQGSAGELFF
.	TRBD1	TRBV3-1/TRBV3-2	TRBJ2-2	TGTGCCAGCAGCCAAGGGCTGGGACAGGGCTTCGGGGAGCTGTTTTTT	CASSQGLGQGFGELFF
.	.	TRBV5-6	TRBJ2-1	TGTGCCAGCAGCCCCCCTCGGGGAGCCTACAATGAGCAGTTCTTC	CASSPPRGAYNEQFF
.	TRBD2	TRBV3-1/TRBV3-2	TRBJ2-6	TGTGCCAGCAGCCCTCCCGGGAGGCGGAAAGAGGGGGCCAACGTCCTGACTTTC	CASSPPGRRKEGANVLTF
.	TRBD1	TRBV19	TRBJ1-2	TGTGCCAGTAGTACAAACAGGGGGAACTATGGCTACACCTTC	CASSTNRGNYGYTF
.	TRBD1	TRBV5-1	TRBJ1-3	TGCGCCAGCAGCCAGGGACAGATCACTGGAAACACCATATATTTT	CASSQGQITGNTIYF
.	TRBD1	TRBV18	TRBJ1-2	TGTGCCAGCTCAAACCAGGGGGAACGGGGCTACACCTTC	CASSNQGERGYTF
once	.	TRBV29-1	TRBJ1-3	TGCAGCGTTGATACAGGGTCTGGAAACACCATATATTTT	CSVDTGSGNTIYF
.	TRBD2	TRBV7-2	TRBJ2-4	TGTGCCAGCAGCTTAGTTCTAGCGGGTCACATTCAGTACTTC	CASSLVLAGHIQYF
.	.	TRBV2	TRBJ1-2	TGTGCCAGCAGTGAAGGGGGGCTGGGTTATGGCTACACCTTC	CASSEGGLGYGYTF
.	.	TRBV6-5	TRBJ2-3	TGTGCCACGGGGGTAGTCGGGACTTTTCTGGGGCAGTATTTT	CATGVVGTFLGQYF
.	TRBD2	TRBV2	TRBJ2-1	TGTGCCAGCAGTGAAGGCACCACGGGGACTAGCAGGATCAATGAGCAGTTCTTC	CASSEGTTGTSRINEQFF
once	.	TRBV11-3	TRBJ2-1	TGTGCCAGCAGCTTAGCGACGCGGCAGGGGCACAATGAGCAGTTCTTC	CASSLATRQGHNEQFF
.	TRBD1	TRBV28	TRBJ2-7	TGTGCCAGCAGTTTAGGACAGGGGCGCGAGTACTTC	CASSLGQGREYF
.	TRBD1	TRBV7-2	TRBJ2-1	TGTGCCAGCAGCTTAAACAGGGGGAAGGGTGAGCAGTTCTTC	CASSLNRGKGEQFF
few	.	TRBV2	TRBJ1-1	TGTGCCAGCAGTGGAGGATCTCGGTATACTGAAGCTTTCTTT	CASSGGSRYTEAFF